The T cell receptor beta chain under discussion was sequenced for a study of T cells in Graves' hyperthyroidism and ophthalmopathy. This clonotype appeared many times. TCR beta CDR3 region amplification was performed from RNA transcripts. The HTBI primer set was used in a first-round RT-PCR of the TCR CDR3. MiXCR, run by TCRdb on the multiplex PCR reads, gives a single entry per CDR3 protein. The sample lists roughly 560,000 distinct CDR3 sequences; approximately 14% were seen once. CDR1 and CDR2 from the germline V gene are LGHNT and FRNRAP. Trimming removed 3 bases from V and 3 bases from J; junction bases left unmatched: 9. This CDR3 is built from 16 residues.

The chain uses TRBV12-5 and TRBJ2-5; 8 nucleotides line up with TRBD2. The sample comprised blood. The TCR comes from a middle-aged woman with Graves' ophthalmopathy. CDR3 coding DNA: TGTGCTAGTGGTTTCTTCCCGAGCGGGAGAGAAGAGACCCAGTACTTC. This encodes CASGFFPSGREETQYF.